This is a list of T cell receptor beta chains from one sample in a study of Graves' ophthalmopathy and Graves' hyperthyroidism. A single record per CDR3 protein comes from TCRdb applying MiXCR to the multiplex PCR reads. The sample has a few hundred thousand distinct CDR3 sequences, 35% to 40% seen once; the top ten hold about 4%. The source material was peripheral blood or thyroid tissue (not recorded which). The receptors shown here come from an adult man with Graves' hyperthyroidism. CDR3s include the opening cysteine and the closing phenylalanine or tryptophan. Each record gives: J gene, D gene, clone size, V gene, CDR3 DNA, CDR3 protein. D genes are given only for firm matches. A row's size may be missing; if present it is once, few, many or a size class.

TRBJ1-6 - many TRBV6-5 TGTGCCAGCAGTTACTCATCCTCCTATAATTCACCCCTCCACTTT CASSYSSSYNSPLHF
TRBJ2-7 - many TRBV7-9 TGTGCCAGCAGCTTAAGGGCCGATTGGCGCTACGAGCAGTACTTC CASSLRADWRYEQYF
TRBJ1-2 TRBD1 many TRBV29-1 TGCAGCGTTATATCGGGACAGGGGGACTATGGCTACACCTTC CSVISGQGDYGYTF
TRBJ2-7 - many TRBV2 TGTGCCAGCAGGCTGACTAGAAGCATCCGGGACGAGCAGTACTTC CASRLTRSIRDEQYF
TRBJ2-7 - - TRBV20-1 TGCAGTGCCAGCAGCCAACTCAACGAGCAGTACTTC CSASSQLNEQYF
TRBJ1-6 - many TRBV5-8 TGTGCCAGCAGCTCCGTATTGGGGGCACCCCTCCACTTT CASSSVLGAPLHF
TRBJ2-2 - - TRBV29-1 TGCAGCGGGACAATGACAGACACTAACTATGGCTACACCGGGGAGCTGTTTTTT CSGTMTDTNYGYTGELFF
TRBJ2-7 TRBD2 many TRBV6-6 TGTGCCAGCAGTTATGGGGGGGGCTCCTACGAGCAGTACTTC CASSYGGGSYEQYF
TRBJ1-6 TRBD1 - TRBV12-3/TRBV12-4 TGTGCCAGCGGTTTTCCCGGGACAGGGGCCTTGTCGAGCTCCTATAATTCACCCCTCCACTTT CASGFPGTGALSSSYNSPLHF
TRBJ1-2 - once TRBV24-1 TGTGCCACCAGTGTGACAGCTAACTATGGCTACACCTTC CATSVTANYGYTF
TRBJ1-1 - - TRBV25-1 TGTGCCAGCGATACCAGGGAACCCACTGAAGCTTTCTTT CASDTREPTEAFF
TRBJ2-1 TRBD2 - TRBV7-6 TGTGCCAGCAGCTTCGCTTCTAGCGGGAGCTACAATGAGCAGTTCTTC CASSFASSGSYNEQFF
TRBJ2-7 TRBD1 many TRBV9 TGTGCCAGCAGCGTTTTGACAGGGGATGACTACGAGCAGTACTTC CASSVLTGDDYEQYF
TRBJ2-7 TRBD2 few TRBV6-1 TGTGCCAGCAGCCGGGGTCTGAGCGGGGGAGTATACGAGCAGTACTTC CASSRGLSGGVYEQYF
TRBJ2-2 - - TRBV7-9 TGTGCCAGCCAGACTCAGCTGAACACCGGGGAGCTGTTTTTT CASQTQLNTGELFF
TRBJ1-2 - many TRBV2 TGTGCCTTAACGTTCCGGGAAAAAGGGTATGGCTACACCTTC CALTFREKGYGYTF
TRBJ1-5 - many TRBV19 TGTGCCAGTAGTACAGTCGCAGGCAATCAGCCCCAGCATTTT CASSTVAGNQPQHF
TRBJ2-5 - - TRBV9 TGTACCAGCAACGTAGCATGGAGGACGGAGACCCAGTACTTC CTSNVAWRTETQYF
TRBJ1-5 - - TRBV6-5 TGTGCCAGCATCGACGCTCTCGGTCAGCCCCAGCATTTT CASIDALGQPQHF
TRBJ2-7 - many TRBV29-1 TGCAGCGTTGTAATAACGGGCAGGTCCTACGAGCAGTACTTC CSVVITGRSYEQYF
TRBJ1-5 - many TRBV6-1 TGTGCCAGCAGCGGCTCAACAGGGACCAATCAGCCCCAGCATTTT CASSGSTGTNQPQHF
TRBJ2-7 - many TRBV2 TGTGCCAGCAGTGACATAAAATACGAGCAGTACTTC CASSDIKYEQYF